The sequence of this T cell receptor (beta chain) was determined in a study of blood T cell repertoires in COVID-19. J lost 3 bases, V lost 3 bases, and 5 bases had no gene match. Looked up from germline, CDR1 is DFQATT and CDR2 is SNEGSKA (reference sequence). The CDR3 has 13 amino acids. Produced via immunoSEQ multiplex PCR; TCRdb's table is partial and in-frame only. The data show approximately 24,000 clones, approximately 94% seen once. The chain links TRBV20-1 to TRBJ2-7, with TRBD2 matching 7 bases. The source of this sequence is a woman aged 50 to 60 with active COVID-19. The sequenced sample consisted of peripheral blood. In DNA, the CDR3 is TGCAGTGCTAGTTCCGGGAGGAGCTACGAGCAGTACTTC. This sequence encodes CSASSGRSYEQYF.